A selection of T cell receptor beta chains follows, all from one sample in a study of blood T cell repertoires in COVID-19. Generated by immunoSEQ multiplex PCR, the TCRdb table keeps only in-frame clones and is missing some. The data show over 25,000 clones, around 86% seen once. The sequencing input was peripheral blood. Every receptor here comes from a human donor in a cohort sampled during active COVID-19. The donor label of this sample is uncertain. The CDR3 runs from the conserved cysteine through the conserved F or W. Fields, in order: CDR3 length, V gene, J gene, CDR3 protein.

>14|TRBV27|TRBJ1-1
CASSRTGFNTEAFF
>15|TRBV27|TRBJ1-2
CASSPGQLLNYGYTF
>13|TRBV18|TRBJ1-1
CASSPPGGTEAFF
>17|TRBV4-3|TRBJ2-5
CASSLMTSGGYQETQYF
>13|TRBV2|TRBJ1-1
CASSGSMNTEAFF
>14|TRBV29-1|TRBJ1-1
CSVVWGQLGTEAFF
>15|TRBV19|TRBJ1-1
CASSAPGRMNTEAFF
>15|TRBV7-9|TRBJ1-6
CASSWNWGPNSPLHF
>13|TRBV12-3/TRBV12-4|TRBJ1-2
CASSPRGTGGYTF
>12|TRBV10-3|TRBJ1-3
CATQGSGNTIYF
>15|TRBV24-1|TRBJ2-3
CATSETGGGTDTQYF
>13|TRBV7-2|TRBJ1-1
CASRPGGGTEAFF
>15|TRBV2|TRBJ2-1
CASSERGRDINEQFF
>16|TRBV7-9|TRBJ1-2
CASSHGQAPSIYGYTF
>17|TRBV5-6|TRBJ2-3
CASSPPGLAGNTDTQYF
>15|TRBV14|TRBJ1-1
CASSRRQGGDTEAFF
>14|TRBV11-1|TRBJ2-5
CASTTEGLQETQYF
>15|TRBV5-1|TRBJ2-1
CASSLEGTSNGEQFF
>12|TRBV30|TRBJ2-6
CASASGANVLTF
>13|TRBV5-1|TRBJ1-1
CASSSFTGSEAFF
>16|TRBV6-6|TRBJ1-2
CASRGRTGKRSYGYTF
>16|TRBV18|TRBJ1-4
CASSPRQVATNEKLFF
>14|TRBV19|TRBJ2-5
CASSSQGAQGAQYF
>14|TRBV6-2/TRBV6-3|TRBJ1-5
CASSGQGSNQPQHF